This TCR beta chain came from a study of T-cell reconstitution after alpha-beta-depleted transplantation in children. V lost 3 bases and J lost 6; bases outside the gene matches: 9. Germline CDR1 and CDR2: DFQATT and SNEGSKA (reference sequence). The CDR3 extends over 15 amino acids. This clonotype came up a few times. The TCRbeta library was prepared with unique molecular identifiers. TCRdb analysed the PCR reads with MiXCR anew, one entry per CDR3 protein. The table includes just under 250,000 distinct CDR3 sequences, about 26% detected once. The source is a girl aged 2 to 10 with Fanconi anemia, due to receive a stem cell transplant. Sample: PBMCs, taken before TCRalphabeta/CD19-depleted stem cell transplant. The V call is TRBV20-1, the J call TRBJ2-1; 9 bases map to TRBD2. The CDR3 DNA reads as TGCAGTGCTAGCGGGCTAGCGGGGCTAAGCAATGAGCAGTTCTTC. It translates to CSASGLAGLSNEQFF.